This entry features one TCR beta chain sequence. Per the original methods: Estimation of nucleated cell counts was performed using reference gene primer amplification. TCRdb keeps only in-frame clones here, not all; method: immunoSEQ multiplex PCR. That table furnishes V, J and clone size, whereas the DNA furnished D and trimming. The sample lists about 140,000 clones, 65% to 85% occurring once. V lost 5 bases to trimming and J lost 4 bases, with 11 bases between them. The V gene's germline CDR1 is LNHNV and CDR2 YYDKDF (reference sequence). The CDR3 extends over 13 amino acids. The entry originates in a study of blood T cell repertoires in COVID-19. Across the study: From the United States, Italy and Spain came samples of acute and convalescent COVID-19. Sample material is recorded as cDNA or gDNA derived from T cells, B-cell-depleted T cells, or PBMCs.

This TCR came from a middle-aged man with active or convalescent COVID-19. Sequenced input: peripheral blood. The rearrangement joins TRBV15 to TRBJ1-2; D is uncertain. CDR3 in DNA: TGTGCCACCAGCGAGGGTGGAGGCTATGGCTACACCTTC. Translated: CATSEGGGYGYTF. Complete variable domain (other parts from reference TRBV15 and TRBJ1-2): DAMVIQNPRYQVTQFGKPVTLSCSQTLNHNVMYWYQQKSSQAPKLLFHYYDKDFNNEADTPDNFQSRRPNTSFCFLDIRSPGLGDTAMYLCATSEGGGYGYTFGSGTRLTVV.